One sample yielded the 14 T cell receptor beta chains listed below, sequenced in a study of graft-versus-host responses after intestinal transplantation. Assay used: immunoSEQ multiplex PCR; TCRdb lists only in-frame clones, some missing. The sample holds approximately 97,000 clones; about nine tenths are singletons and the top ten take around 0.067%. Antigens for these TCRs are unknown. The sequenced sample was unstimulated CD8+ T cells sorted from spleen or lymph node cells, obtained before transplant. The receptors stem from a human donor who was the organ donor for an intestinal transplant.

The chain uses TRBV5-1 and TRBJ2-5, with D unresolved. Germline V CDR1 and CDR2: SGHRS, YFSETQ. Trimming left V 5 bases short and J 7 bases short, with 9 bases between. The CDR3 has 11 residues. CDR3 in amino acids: CASSHGGTQYF. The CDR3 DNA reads TGCGCCAGCAGTCACGGCGGGACCCAGTACTTC.

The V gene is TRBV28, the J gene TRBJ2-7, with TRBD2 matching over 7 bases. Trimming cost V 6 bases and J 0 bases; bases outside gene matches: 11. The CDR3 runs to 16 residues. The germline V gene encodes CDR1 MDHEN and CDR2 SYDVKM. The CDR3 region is CASSFKPTSPSYEQYF. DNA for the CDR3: TGTGCCAGCAGCTTTAAACCGACTAGCCCCTCCTACGAGCAGTACTTC.

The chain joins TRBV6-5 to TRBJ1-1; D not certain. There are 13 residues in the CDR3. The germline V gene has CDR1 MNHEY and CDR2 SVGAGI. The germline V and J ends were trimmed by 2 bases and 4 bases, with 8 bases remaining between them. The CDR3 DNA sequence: TGTGCCAGCAGTTACACGGCGGGCACTGAAGCTTTCTTT. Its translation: CASSYTAGTEAFF.

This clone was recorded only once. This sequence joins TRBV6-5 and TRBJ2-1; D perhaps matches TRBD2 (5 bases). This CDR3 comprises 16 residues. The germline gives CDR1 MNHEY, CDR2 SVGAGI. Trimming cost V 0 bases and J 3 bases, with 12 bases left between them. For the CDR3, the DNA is TGTGCCAGCAGTTACTCACGTCTAGCTGACTACAATGAGCAGTTCTTC. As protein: CASSYSRLADYNEQFF.

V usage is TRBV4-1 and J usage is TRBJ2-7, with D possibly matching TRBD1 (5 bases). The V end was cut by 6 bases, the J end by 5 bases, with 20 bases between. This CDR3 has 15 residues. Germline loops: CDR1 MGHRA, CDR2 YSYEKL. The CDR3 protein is CASSIEGPRVHEQYF. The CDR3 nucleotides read TGCGCCAGCAGTATTGAAGGGCCCAGGGTCCACGAGCAGTACTTC.

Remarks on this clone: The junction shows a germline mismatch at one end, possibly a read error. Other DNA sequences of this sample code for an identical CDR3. CDR3 nucleotides: TGTGCCAGCAGCATCAGGGGGGACACTGAGGCTTTCTTT. Its protein is CASSIRGDTEAFF. This chain joins TRBV5-6 and TRBJ1-1, with 7 bases fitting TRBD1. Germline V lookup: CDR1 SGHDT, CDR2 YYEEEE. The length of the CDR3 is 13 residues.

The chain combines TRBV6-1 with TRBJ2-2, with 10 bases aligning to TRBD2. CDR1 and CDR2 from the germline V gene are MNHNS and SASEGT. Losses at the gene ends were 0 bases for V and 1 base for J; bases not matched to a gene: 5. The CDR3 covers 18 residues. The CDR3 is CASSEASGRYVNTGELFF. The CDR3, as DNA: TGTGCCAGCAGTGAAGCTAGCGGGAGGTATGTGAACACCGGGGAGCTGTTTTTT.

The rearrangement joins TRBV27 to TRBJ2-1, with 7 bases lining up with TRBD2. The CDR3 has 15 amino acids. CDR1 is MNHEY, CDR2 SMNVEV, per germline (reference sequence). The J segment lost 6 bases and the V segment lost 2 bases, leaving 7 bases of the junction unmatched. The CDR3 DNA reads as TGTGCCAGCAGTTTAATGGGCGGGAGTATCAATGAGCAGTTCTTC. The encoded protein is CASSLMGGSINEQFF.

The DNA of the CDR3 is TGTGCCAGCAGCCCGGGACAGATAAATGAAAAACTGTTTTTT. Translated: CASSPGQINEKLFF. The rearrangement uses TRBV27 and TRBJ1-4, with 7 nucleotides matching TRBD1. This CDR3 region has 14 residues. CDR1 is MNHEY and CDR2 is SMNVEV in the germline V gene (reference sequence). The V segment lost 6 bases and the J segment 5 bases; nucleotides outside the gene matches: 6.

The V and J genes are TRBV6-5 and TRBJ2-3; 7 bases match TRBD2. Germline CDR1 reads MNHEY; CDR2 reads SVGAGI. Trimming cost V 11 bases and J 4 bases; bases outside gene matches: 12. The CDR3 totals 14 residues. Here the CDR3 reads CAVQAGGTADTQYF. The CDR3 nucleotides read TGTGCCGTACAAGCCGGGGGGACTGCAGATACGCAGTATTTT.

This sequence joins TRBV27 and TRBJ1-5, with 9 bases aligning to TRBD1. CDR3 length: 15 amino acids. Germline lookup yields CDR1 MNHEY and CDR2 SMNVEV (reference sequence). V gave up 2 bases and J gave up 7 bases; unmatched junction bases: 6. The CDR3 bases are TGTGCCAGCAGTTTAACCGGGACAGGGAGCCAGCCCCAGCATTTT. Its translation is CASSLTGTGSQPQHF.

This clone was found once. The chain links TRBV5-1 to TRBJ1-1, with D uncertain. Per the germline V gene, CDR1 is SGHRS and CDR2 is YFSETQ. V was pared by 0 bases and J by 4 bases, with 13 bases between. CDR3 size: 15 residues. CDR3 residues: CASSLALSEGTEAFF. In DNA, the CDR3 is TGCGCCAGCAGCTTGGCCCTGAGTGAGGGCACTGAAGCTTTCTTT.

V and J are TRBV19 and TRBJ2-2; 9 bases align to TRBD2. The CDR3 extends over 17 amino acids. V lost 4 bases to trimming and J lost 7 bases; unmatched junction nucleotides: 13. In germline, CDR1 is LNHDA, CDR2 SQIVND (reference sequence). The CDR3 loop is CASSTPGGGAYVGELFF. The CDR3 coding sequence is TGTGCCAGTAGTACCCCTGGCGGGGGGGCCTATGTCGGGGAGCTGTTTTTT.

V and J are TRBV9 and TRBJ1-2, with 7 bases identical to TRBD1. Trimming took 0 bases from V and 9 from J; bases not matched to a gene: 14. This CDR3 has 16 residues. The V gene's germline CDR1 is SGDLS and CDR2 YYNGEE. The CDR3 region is CASSVAQYGHRGSYTF. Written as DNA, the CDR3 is TGTGCCAGCAGCGTAGCTCAATACGGCCACAGGGGAAGCTACACCTTC. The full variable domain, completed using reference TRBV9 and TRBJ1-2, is DSGVTQTPKHLITATGQRVTLRCSPRSGDLSVYWYQQSLDQGLQFLIQYYNGEERAKGNILERFSAQQFPDLHSELNLSSLELGDSALYFCASSVAQYGHRGSYTFGSGTRLTVV.